These 32 T cell receptor delta chains came from one sample sequenced in a study of gamma-delta T cells after stem cell transplantation. TCRdb fed the RT-PCR reads into CATT to redo clone calling. This sample has under 6,500 delta-chain clones, with approximately 1.8% found just once. The sample taken for sequencing was gamma-delta T cells. The receptors shown here come from a human donor. It is not recorded whose cells these are; they may come from a transplant donor.

This clone was seen a handful of times. This chain links TRDV2 with TRDJ1; 9 nucleotides match TRDD3. CDR1 is GEAIGNYY, CDR2 EKD, per germline. This CDR3 spans 17 amino acids. The trim removed 2 bases at V and 0 bases at J, leaving 9 bases unmatched. Written as DNA, the CDR3 is TGTGCCTGTGACATACTGGGGGACACACGGAACACCGATAAACTCATCTTT. Its protein is CACDILGDTRNTDKLIF.

Worth noting for this clone: A much more abundant neighbour one base away suggests this may be a read error. This sequence joins TRDV2 and TRDJ1, with TRDD3 identical over 7 bases. The CDR3 covers 16 residues. The germline gives CDR1 GEAIGNYY, CDR2 EKD. V gave up 5 bases and J gave up 0 bases; unmatched junction bases: 11. The CDR3, as DNA: TGTGCCTGTGGCCCCCTTACGACTGGGGACACCGATAAACTCATCTTT. Amino acids: CACGPLTTGDTDKLIF.

In its sample, this clone was seen many times. The chain joins TRDV2 to TRDJ1, with 10 bases that match TRDD3. The CDR3 has 19 amino acids. After removal of 3 bases from V and 2 bases from J, the junction contained 17 bases not matched to a gene. Germline values: CDR1 GEAIGNYY, CDR2 EKD. This chain's CDR3 is CACDSIPSPVLGDTDKLIF. CDR3 DNA sequence: TGTGCCTGTGACTCGATTCCGAGCCCAGTACTGGGGGATACCGATAAACTCATCTTT.

The chain has TRDV2 and TRDJ3; 12 bases align to TRDD3. Trimming cost V 2 bases and J 5 bases; bases outside gene matches: 3. CDR1 GEAIGNYY and CDR2 EKD come from the germline V gene. This CDR3 comprises 17 residues. The CDR3 is CACDRLGDTRDTRQMFF. The CDR3 bases are TGTGCCTGTGACAGGCTGGGGGATACGCGGGACACCCGACAGATGTTTTTC.

This clone has only a few counts. Translating this DNA gives a protein that differs at residue 11 from the TCRdb one, which belongs to a much larger clone; a read error is likely, and the protein shown is this translation. The chain couples TRDV2 to TRDJ1; tentative D call: TRDD3 (6 bases). The germline V gene encodes CDR1 GEAIGNYY and CDR2 EKD. The CDR3 length is 15 residues. Here the CDR3 reads CACDNIGDRTGKLIF. Here the CDR3 DNA reads TGTGCCTGTGACAATATTGGGGATCGCACCGGTAAACTCATCTTT.

As to this clone: TCRdb records a much larger clone's protein for this DNA, with a difference at residue 14 that likely arises from a read error; the protein given is the translation of the DNA. This chain links TRDV2 with TRDJ3, with 10 bases that match TRDD3. This CDR3 has 19 amino acids. Germline CDR1 is GEAIGNYY and CDR2 is EKD. The CDR3 nucleotides are TGTGCCTGTGACGCAACTGGGGGATCTGGGTCCTGGGACGCCCGACAGATGTTTTTC. Amino acid sequence: CACDATGGSGSWDARQMFF.

This clone was seen at least ten times. The gene calls are TRDV2 and TRDJ1, with 13 bases lining up with TRDD3. After removal of 3 bases from V and 1 base from J, the junction contained 10 bases not matched to a gene. The CDR3 consists of 18 residues. Germline lookup yields CDR1 GEAIGNYY and CDR2 EKD. CDR3 DNA: TGTGCCTGTGACGCTGTACTGGGGGATACGCTTAGCACCGATAAACTCATCTTT. Translating gives CACDAVLGDTLSTDKLIF.

In this sample, this clone turned up a few times. A far larger clone is just one base off, so this is likely a read error. The gene calls are TRDV1 and TRDJ1, with a weak D call TRDD3 (8 bases). V gave up 1 base and J gave up 1 base, with 43 bases separating them. This CDR3 spans 26 amino acids. Germline V gene data show CDR1 as TSWWSYY and CDR2 as QGS. The CDR3 DNA is TGTGCTCTTGGGGAACCAACCTTCCTCCTTGTACTGGGGGGCCGACCCTCAGACCTGACCACCGATAAACTCATCTTT. As protein: CALGEPTFLLVLGGRPSDLTTDKLIF.

About this clone itself: A read error is possible here, since a much larger clone lies one base away. Other DNA sequences in the sample encode the same CDR3. The chain couples TRDV2 to TRDJ1; TRDD3 aligns across 9 bases. The CDR3 has 15 amino acids. Germline V lookup: CDR1 GEAIGNYY, CDR2 EKD. The CDR3 loop is CACDTLLGDTDKLIF. The CDR3 DNA reads TGTGCCTGTGACACCCTACTGGGGGACACCGATAAACTTATCTTT.

This clone was counted between two and nine times. A much larger clone is a single base away; this may be a read error. The V call is TRDV2, the J call TRDJ1, with 10 bases aligning to TRDD3. The CDR3 is 23 residues long. The germline V gene has CDR1 GEAIGNYY and CDR2 EKD. The CDR3 DNA reads TGTGCCCGTGACACCGTTGTGTCTTCTTCTAAGACGATTACTGGGGGATACACCGATAAACTCATCTTT. Its translation: CARDTVVSSSKTITGGYTDKLIF.

The rearrangement uses TRDV2 and TRDJ1, with 13 nucleotides matching TRDD3. CDR1 is GEAIGNYY, CDR2 EKD, per germline. The CDR3 length is 17 residues. Losses at the gene ends were 3 bases for V and 1 base for J; bases not matched to a gene: 7. The CDR3 loop reads CACDRLGDTSTTDKLIF. The CDR3 nucleotides read TGTGCCTGTGACCGACTGGGGGATACGTCAACCACCGATAAACTCATCTTT.

As regards this clone: TCRdb's protein for this DNA is that of a much larger clone and differs from the translation at residue 14, likely a read error; the protein shown is the DNA translation. The chain recombines TRDV2 with TRDJ1, with 9 bases that match TRDD3. The CDR3 sequence is 15 residues long. Germline CDR1 GEAIGNYY, CDR2 EKD. CDR3 in amino acids: CACDTVGGYSDKLTF. The CDR3 DNA sequence: TGTGCCTGTGACACCGTAGGGGGATACTCCGATAAACTCACCTTT.

The chain is built from TRAV29/DV5 and TRDJ1, with TRDD3 identical over 7 bases. The germline V gene encodes CDR1 NSMFDY and CDR2 ISSIKDK. V was pared by 2 bases and J by 0 bases, with 19 bases of the junction left unmatched. CDR3 length: 19 amino acids. As DNA, the CDR3 is TGTGCAGCAAGATCGGTCAGTTATCTGGGGGTCATGTACACCGATAAACTCATCTTT. It specifies CAARSVSYLGVMYTDKLIF.

This clone qualifies as large. The sample contains more than one DNA sequence encoding this CDR3. The CDR3 DNA reads as TGTGCCTGTGACGCCTGGGCCCAGGGGCACACCGATAAACTCATCTTT. Amino acids: CACDAWAQGHTDKLIF. The rearrangement links TRDV2 to TRDJ1; weak D call: TRDD3 (5 bases). The CDR3 runs 16 residues. Trimming removed 3 bases from V and 0 bases from J, with 16 bases in between. The V gene's germline CDR1 is GEAIGNYY and CDR2 EKD.

This clone occurred a few times. TCRdb's listed protein matches a much larger clone and diverges from this DNA's translation at residue 5, likely through a read error; the protein shown comes from the DNA. Additional DNA sequences in this sample encode the identical CDR3. The chain employs TRDV2 and TRDJ1; 10 nucleotides agree with TRDD3. Germline values: CDR1 GEAIGNYY, CDR2 EKD. This CDR3 comprises 20 residues. V gave up 3 bases and J gave up 0 bases; unmatched junction bases: 18. The CDR3 loop is CACDALPTGRGIRHTDKLIF. The CDR3 DNA is TGTGCCTGTGACGCGCTCCCAACGGGAAGGGGGATACGCCACACCGATAAACTCATCTTT.

This clone turned up a few times. The amino acid sequence in TCRdb belongs to a much larger clone and departs from this DNA's translation at residue 4, likely a sequencing read error; the sequence shown is translated from the DNA. The chain links TRDV2 to TRDJ1; D not certain. CDR1 and CDR2 from the germline V gene are GEAIGNYY and EKD. The CDR3 spans 15 residues. The CDR3 loop reads CACGTVMDQRDKLIF. The DNA of the CDR3 is TGTGCCTGTGGCACCGTAATGGACCAGCGCGATAAACTCATCTTT.

This clone was counted between two and nine times. J is TRDJ3 and V is TRDV2; TRDD3 aligns across 13 bases. The CDR3 has 23 amino acids. V was pared by 0 bases and J by 0 bases, with 13 bases of the junction left unmatched. Per the germline V gene, CDR1 is GEAIGNYY and CDR2 is EKD. The DNA of the CDR3 is TGTGCCTGTGACACCGTCCAACTGGGGGATACGCAGACCAGCTCCTGGGACACCCGACAGATGTTTTTC. This sequence encodes CACDTVQLGDTQTSSWDTRQMFF.

As for this clone: The TCRdb record carries a much larger clone's protein, which differs from this DNA's translation at residue 17; a read error is the likely cause, and the protein listed here is the DNA translation. The chain has TRDV2 and TRDJ3, with 13 bases matching TRDD3. The CDR3 runs 21 residues. Germline V gene data show CDR1 as GEAIGNYY and CDR2 as EKD. CDR3 region: CACDTVLGDTHYSWDTQQMFF. CDR3 sequence (DNA): TGTGCCTGTGACACCGTACTGGGGGATACGCACTACTCCTGGGACACCCAACAGATGTTTTTC.

This clone came up a few times. One base separates it from a far larger clone, so it is likely a read error. This specimen includes other DNA sequences encoding the same CDR3. The chain carries TRDV2 and TRDJ1, with TRDD3 matching 9 bases. This CDR3 is built from 14 residues. Per germline, CDR1 GEAIGNYY and CDR2 EKD. The V gene end was trimmed by 0 bases and the J gene end by 5 bases; junction bases not matched to a gene: 3. The DNA for the CDR3 is TGTGCCTGTGACACCTTACTGGGGGAAGATAAACTCATCTTT. Residues: CACDTLLGEDKLIF.

This clone was picked up a small number of times. The J gene is TRDJ1, the V gene TRDV2, with 12 bases matching TRDD3. CDR3 length: 17 residues. Germline V gene lookup returns CDR1 GEAIGNYY and CDR2 EKD. Trimming cost V 3 bases and J 0 bases; bases outside gene matches: 7. CDR3 bases: TGTGCCTGTGACTCACTGGGGGATACAGATTACACCGATAAACTCATCTTT. Its protein is CACDSLGDTDYTDKLIF.

This clone was counted a few times. This probably arose from a read error, given a far larger clone one base away. Different DNA sequences within this sample yield the same CDR3. The rearrangement joins TRDV2 to TRDJ1; TRDD3 might be the D (5 bases). Germline-derived CDR1 and CDR2 are GEAIGNYY and EKD. The CDR3 is 20 amino acids. DNA of the CDR3: TGTGCCTGTGACACCGTTCTCGCCACGCAGGGTACCGGGATCGCCGATAAACTAATCTTT. Its translation is CACDTVLATQGTGIADKLIF.

Remarks on this clone: This sequence is one base from a far larger clone and is likely a read error. This chain joins TRDV2 and TRDJ1; D is unclear. Germline CDR1 and CDR2: GEAIGNYY and EKD. CDR3 length: 13 residues. In DNA, the CDR3 is TGTGCCTGTGACAGACTCGGAACCGATAAACCCATCTTT. This encodes CACDRLGTDKPIF.

By share of the sample, this clone is medium-sized. The sample holds other DNA sequences that translate to the same CDR3. This rearrangement joins TRDV2 to TRDJ1, with 13 bases that match TRDD3. The CDR3 totals 17 residues. J gave up 4 bases and V 3 bases, and 10 bases lay outside the gene matches. Germline lookup yields CDR1 GEAIGNYY and CDR2 EKD. The CDR3 is CACDAVLGDTSSDKLIF. The CDR3 DNA sequence: TGTGCCTGTGACGCTGTACTGGGGGATACGTCGAGCGATAAACTCATCTTT.

This clone appeared a few times. TCRdb pairs this DNA with a much larger clone's protein that differs at residue 14, likely a read error; the protein shown was translated from the DNA. The chain uses TRDV2 and TRDJ1; D possibly uses TRDD1, TRDD2 or TRDD3 (6 bases each). Germline lookup yields CDR1 GEAIGNYY and CDR2 EKD. Between the trimmed V and J ends, which lost 0 bases and 0 bases, there was a span of 31 bases. This CDR3 is built from 22 residues. CDR3 in DNA: TGTGCCTGTGACACCATAAAATCCTACGGAAATACTGGGTGTCCGTACACCGATAAACTCATCTTT. Its translation: CACDTIKSYGNTGCPYTDKLIF.

This clone was observed a few times. CDR3 in amino acids: CACDSLLGDTHYSWDTRQMFF. For the CDR3, the DNA is TGTGCCTGTGACTCTTTACTGGGGGATACGCACTACTCCTGGGACACCCGACAGATGTTTTTC. V and J are TRDV2 and TRDJ3; 13 nucleotides line up with TRDD3. The CDR3 covers 21 residues. Germline V lookup: CDR1 GEAIGNYY, CDR2 EKD. V was clipped by 3 bases and J by 0 bases; unmatched bases: 10.

A few counts support this clone. The protein in TCRdb stems from a much larger clone and differs at residue 5 from this DNA's translation, likely a read error; here the protein is translated from the DNA. The rearrangement joins TRDV2 to TRDJ1, with 9 bases lining up with TRDD3. The germline CDR1 and CDR2 sequences are GEAIGNYY and EKD. J lost 0 bases, V lost 4 bases, and 14 bases had no gene match. The CDR3 is made up of 18 amino acids. CDR3 in amino acids: CACDSLLGEHYHTDKLIF. CDR3 DNA: TGTGCCTGTGATTCTTTACTGGGGGAACACTACCACACCGATAAACTCATCTTT.

This clone is termed medium-sized. The chain combines TRDV2 with TRDJ3; TRDD3 matches at 8 bases. The J segment lost 1 base and the V segment lost 1 base, leaving 17 bases of the junction unmatched. Germline V gene data show CDR1 as GEAIGNYY and CDR2 as EKD. This CDR3 region has 22 residues. CDR3 in amino acids: CACDTGGIGAFTASWDTRQMFF. CDR3 DNA sequence: TGTGCCTGTGACACTGGGGGGATAGGAGCTTTTACGGCGTCCTGGGACACCCGACAGATGTTTTTC.

This clone was detected only a few times. A read error may explain this, as a much larger clone is one base away. Other DNA sequences in the sample encode the same CDR3. J is TRDJ1 and V is TRDV2; 10 nucleotides line up with TRDD3. In germline, CDR1 is GEAIGNYY, CDR2 EKD. The CDR3 sequence is 16 residues long. CDR3 in amino acids: CACDVLGDSYTDKLIF. The CDR3 coding sequence is TGTGCCTGTGATGTACTGGGGGATTCTTACACTGATAAACTCATCTTT.

This clone has more than one count but fewer than ten. Additional DNA sequences in this sample encode the identical CDR3. The CDR3 DNA sequence: TGTGCCTGTGACGCTGTACTGGGGGATAAACTCATCTTT. Translation gives CACDAVLGDKLIF. The J gene is TRDJ1, the V gene TRDV2; 7 nucleotides match TRDD3. This CDR3 region has 13 residues. CDR1 and CDR2 from the germline V gene are GEAIGNYY and EKD. The V gene end was trimmed by 3 bases and the J gene end by 5 bases; junction bases not matched to a gene: 5.

Regarding this clone: Given a much more abundant clone one base away, this may be a read error. The gene calls are TRDV2 and TRDJ1, with TRDD3 matching 10 bases. Trimming at V came to 5 bases and at J to 3 bases, leaving 8 bases not matched to a gene. Germline CDR1 is GEAIGNYY and CDR2 is EKD. The CDR3 runs to 15 residues. The CDR3 here is CACGHLGDTADKLIF. The DNA for the CDR3 is TGTGCCTGTGGCCATTTGGGGGATACTGCCGATAAACTCATCTTT.

Only a few counts were recorded for this clone. The chain carries TRDV2 and TRDJ1; 10 bases line up with TRDD3. CDR1 and CDR2 (germline): GEAIGNYY, EKD. The V and J ends lost 0 bases and 0 bases, in that order; junction bases with no gene match: 21. This CDR3 has 22 residues. In DNA, the CDR3 is TGTGCCTGTGACACCGTACAGGGGTTCCCTACTGGGGGATCCAAGTACACCGATAAACTCATCTTT. This encodes CACDTVQGFPTGGSKYTDKLIF.

This clone showed up just a few times. TCRdb's entry gives the protein of a much larger clone, which mismatches this DNA's translation at residue 7, likely from a read error; the protein reported here is translated from the DNA. J is TRDJ1 and V is TRDV2; 11 positions match TRDD3. CDR3 length: 18 residues. Germline values: CDR1 GEAIGNYY, CDR2 EKD. Losses at the gene ends were 4 bases for V and 0 bases for J; bases not matched to a gene: 12. The CDR3 region has the DNA TGTGCCTGTGATCCACTAATGGGGGATACGGCGTACACCGATAAACTCATCTTT. Protein: CACDPLMGDTAYTDKLIF.